Below, 11 T cell receptor beta chains from the same sample are listed, as sequenced in a study of cytomegalovirus exposure and HLA in healthy donors listed by TCRdb under 2017. Library creation used the immunoSEQ multiplex PCR assay. For the multiplex PCR, a mixture combining 60 forward primers for TCR Vbeta segments and 13 reverse primers for TCR Jbeta segments was used. TCRdb holds this immuneACCESS table with in-frame rearrangements only. Some clones are missing; in checked studies, unresolved V genes explain under half, and the rest has no known cause. Across this sample there are about 79,000 clones, with under 80% seen only once. About 9.1% of the sample lies in the top ten. Sequenced sample: PBMCs. These receptors originate from a man in his forties in good health and CMV-seropositive.

In this sample, this clone turned up a few times. V and J are TRBV2 and TRBJ2-1; 14 nucleotides agree with TRBD2. Trimming removed 4 bases from V and 0 bases from J; junction bases left unmatched: 8. Germline V gives CDR1 SNHLY, CDR2 FYNNEI. The CDR3 length is 19 residues. The CDR3 here is CASSGSGLAGGNSYNEQFF. In DNA form, the CDR3 reads TGTGCCAGCAGTGGTTCCGGACTAGCGGGGGGAAACTCCTACAATGAGCAGTTCTTC.

The V and J genes are TRBV6-1 and TRBJ1-2; D gene ambiguous. Trimming removed 8 bases at V and 2 bases at J, with 12 bases between. CDR1 is MNHNS, CDR2 SASEGT, per germline. The CDR3 is 13 residues long. CDR3 protein: CASGGDGNYGYTF. CDR3 bases: TGTGCCAGCGGAGGAGACGGAAACTATGGCTACACCTTC.

This clone was seen more than once but under ten times. In DNA form, the CDR3 reads TGCGCCAGCAGCCAAGATTTCTCCGGGACTGAAGCTTTCTTT. It encodes CASSQDFSGTEAFF. This chain joins TRBV4-1 and TRBJ1-1; D gene uncertain. V was pared by 0 bases and J by 5 bases, with 10 bases between. The CDR3 sequence is 14 residues long. Germline CDR1 is MGHRA and CDR2 is YSYEKL.

The rearrangement joins TRBV28 to TRBJ1-2; 7 bases are a match to TRBD1. The germline V gene encodes CDR1 MDHEN and CDR2 SYDVKM. V dropped 2 bases and J dropped 5; count of bases not matched to a gene: 5. The CDR3 has 14 residues. CDR3: CASSLEGARYGYTF. In DNA, the CDR3 is TGTGCCAGCAGTTTAGAGGGGGCGCGTTATGGCTACACCTTC.

The CDR3 spells CASSSWTGNEQYF. The CDR3 DNA reads as TGTGCCAGCAGTTCCTGGACAGGGAACGAGCAGTACTTC. This chain joins TRBV27 and TRBJ2-7; 8 bases agree with TRBD1. The junction had 4 bases not matched to a gene; V was cut back by 4 bases and J by 5 bases. Germline V CDR1 and CDR2: MNHEY, SMNVEV (reference sequence). The CDR3 length is 13 residues.

The V and J genes are TRBV6-5 and TRBJ2-3, with TRBD2 as a possible D gene (5 bases). The V and J ends lost 4 bases and 5 bases respectively, with 10 bases between them. The CDR3 has 13 amino acids. The germline gives CDR1 MNHEY, CDR2 SVGAGI. As DNA, the CDR3 is TGTGCCAGCAGTTCTCCAGGAGGAGATACGCAGTATTTT. Protein: CASSSPGGDTQYF.

The chain has TRBV7-2 and TRBJ2-2, with TRBD1 matching over 10 bases. This CDR3 contains 16 residues. J lost 1 base, V lost 5 bases, and 4 bases had no gene match. The V gene's germline CDR1 is SGHTA and CDR2 FQGNSA. DNA of the CDR3: TGTGCCAGCAGCCCCCGGACAGGGGGGAACACCGGGGAGCTGTTTTTT. Protein: CASSPRTGGNTGELFF.

The chain links TRBV30 to TRBJ2-3, with 8 bases that match TRBD2. The junction had 5 bases not matched to a gene; V was cut back by 0 bases and J by 6 bases. The CDR3 consists of 14 residues. Germline CDR1 is GTSNPN and CDR2 is SVGIG (reference sequence). The CDR3 loop is CAWSVREGLDTQYF. The CDR3 DNA is TGTGCCTGGAGTGTACGGGAGGGCCTCGATACGCAGTATTTT.

This clone occurred once. This sequence joins TRBV28 and TRBJ1-4; unclear D gene. The germline gives CDR1 MDHEN, CDR2 SYDVKM. V was cut by 2 bases and J by 8 bases, with 15 bases left in between. CDR3 length: 15 amino acids. CDR3 coding DNA: TGTGCCAGCAGTTTAGCTTCCCGCGGCTGGGAAAAACTGTTTTTT. This translates into CASSLASRGWEKLFF.

This chain connects TRBV5-1 to TRBJ2-5; the D is unclear. V was pared by 0 bases and J by 2 bases, with 14 bases between. The CDR3 extends over 16 amino acids. The germline gives CDR1 SGHRS, CDR2 YFSETQ. CDR3 coding DNA: TGCGCCAGCAGCTTGGTGGAGACTTCCTCTCAAGAGACCCAGTACTTC. Translated: CASSLVETSSQETQYF.

This chain links TRBV27 with TRBJ2-5; D remains ambiguous. Trimming took 0 bases from V and 0 from J, leaving 11 bases between them. Looked up from germline, CDR1 is MNHEY and CDR2 is SMNVEV (reference sequence). The CDR3 is made up of 16 amino acids. The CDR3 region has the DNA TGTGCCAGCAGTTTATCGAGAGCGCTGTACCAAGAGACCCAGTACTTC. Its translation: CASSLSRALYQETQYF.